Included here is one T cell receptor beta chain sequence, with context. Its antigen remains unidentified. CDR3 length: 17 amino acids. Trimming cost V 4 bases and J 0 bases, with 18 bases left between them. CDR1 is SGDLS, CDR2 YYNGEE, per germline. The data derive from a study of cytomegalovirus exposure and HLA in healthy donors. Whole-study context: Genetic ancestry analysis placed over 65% of the roughly 400 donors that were genotyped in the Caucasian-associated cluster.

The study ran its PCR with 60 Vbeta and 13 Jbeta primers. As handled by the study authors: In a later analysis, 80 million to 100 million unique TCR beta chains included roughly 11 million shared by two or more donors. Generated by immunoSEQ multiplex PCR, the TCRdb table keeps only in-frame clones and is missing some. From that table come the V and J calls and clone size; the DNA was used to work out D and trimming. The sample contains just under 45,000 clones, around 53% of which appear only once. General study findings and limits: Associated with cytomegalovirus, according to the listing, were some 180 TCR beta chains. It is likely that the observed cluster of highly shared sequence variants was a sequencing artifact.

The source is a man between 60 and 75 years old in good health and CMV-seronegative. J is TRBJ2-3 and V is TRBV9; D perhaps matches TRBD2 (5 bases). The sample taken for sequencing was PBMCs. Here the CDR3 DNA reads TGTGCCAGCAGCCGCGGTCTCCTAGCAGCTAGCACAGATACGCAGTATTTT. Translation gives CASSRGLLAASTDTQYF.